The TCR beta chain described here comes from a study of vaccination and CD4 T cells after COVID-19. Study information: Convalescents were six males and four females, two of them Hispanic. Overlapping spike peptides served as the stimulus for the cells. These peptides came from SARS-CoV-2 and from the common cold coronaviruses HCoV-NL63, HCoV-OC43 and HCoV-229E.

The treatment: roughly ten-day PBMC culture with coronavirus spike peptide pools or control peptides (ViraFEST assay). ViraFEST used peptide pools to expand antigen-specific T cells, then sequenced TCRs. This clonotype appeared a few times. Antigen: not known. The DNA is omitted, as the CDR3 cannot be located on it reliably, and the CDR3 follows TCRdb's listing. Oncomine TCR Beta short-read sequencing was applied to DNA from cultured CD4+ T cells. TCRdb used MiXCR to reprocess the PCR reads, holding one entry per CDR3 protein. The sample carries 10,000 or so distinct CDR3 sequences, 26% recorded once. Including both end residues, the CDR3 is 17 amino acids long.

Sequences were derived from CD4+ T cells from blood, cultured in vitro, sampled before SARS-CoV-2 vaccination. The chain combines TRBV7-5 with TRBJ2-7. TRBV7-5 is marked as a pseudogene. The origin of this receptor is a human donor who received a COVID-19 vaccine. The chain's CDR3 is CISVPEAYCDTSYEQYF.